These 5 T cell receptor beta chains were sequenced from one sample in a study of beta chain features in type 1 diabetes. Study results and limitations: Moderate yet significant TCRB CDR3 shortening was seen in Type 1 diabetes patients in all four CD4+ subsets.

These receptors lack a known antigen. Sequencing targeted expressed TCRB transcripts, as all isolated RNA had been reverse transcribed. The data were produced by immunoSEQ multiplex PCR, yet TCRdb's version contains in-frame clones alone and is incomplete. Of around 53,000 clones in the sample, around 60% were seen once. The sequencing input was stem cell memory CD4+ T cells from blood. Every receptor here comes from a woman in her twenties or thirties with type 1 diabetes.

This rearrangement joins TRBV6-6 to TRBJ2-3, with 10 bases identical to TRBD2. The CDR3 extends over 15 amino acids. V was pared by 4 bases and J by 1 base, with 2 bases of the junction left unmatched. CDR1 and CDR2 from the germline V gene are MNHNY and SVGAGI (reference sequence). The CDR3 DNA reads TGTGCCAGCAGTTTAGCGGGAGGACGCACAGATACGCAGTATTTT. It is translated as CASSLAGGRTDTQYF.

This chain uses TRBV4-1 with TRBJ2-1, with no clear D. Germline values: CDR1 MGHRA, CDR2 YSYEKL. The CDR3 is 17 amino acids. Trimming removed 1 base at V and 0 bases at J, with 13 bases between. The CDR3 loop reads CASSQAPPFGSYNEQFF. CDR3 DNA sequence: TGCGCCAGCAGCCAAGCCCCTCCCTTCGGCTCCTACAATGAGCAGTTCTTC.

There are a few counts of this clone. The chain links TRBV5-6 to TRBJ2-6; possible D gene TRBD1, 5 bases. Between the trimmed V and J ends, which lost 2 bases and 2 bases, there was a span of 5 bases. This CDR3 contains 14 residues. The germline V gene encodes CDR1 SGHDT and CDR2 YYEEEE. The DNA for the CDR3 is TGTGCCAGCAGCTTCAGGGCTGGGGCCAACGTCCTGACTTTC. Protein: CASSFRAGANVLTF.

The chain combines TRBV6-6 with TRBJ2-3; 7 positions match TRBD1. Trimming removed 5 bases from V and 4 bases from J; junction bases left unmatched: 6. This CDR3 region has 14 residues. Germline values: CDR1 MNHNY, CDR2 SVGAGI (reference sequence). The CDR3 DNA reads TGTGCCAGCAGTACGGGACAGTCCTCAGATACGCAGTATTTT. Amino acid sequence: CASSTGQSSDTQYF.

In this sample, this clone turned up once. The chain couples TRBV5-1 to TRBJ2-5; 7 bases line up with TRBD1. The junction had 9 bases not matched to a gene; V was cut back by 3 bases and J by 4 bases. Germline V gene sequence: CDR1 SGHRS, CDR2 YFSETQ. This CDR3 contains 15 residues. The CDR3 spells CASSWLTGLGETQYF. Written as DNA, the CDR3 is TGCGCCAGCAGCTGGCTGACAGGGTTGGGAGAGACCCAGTACTTC.